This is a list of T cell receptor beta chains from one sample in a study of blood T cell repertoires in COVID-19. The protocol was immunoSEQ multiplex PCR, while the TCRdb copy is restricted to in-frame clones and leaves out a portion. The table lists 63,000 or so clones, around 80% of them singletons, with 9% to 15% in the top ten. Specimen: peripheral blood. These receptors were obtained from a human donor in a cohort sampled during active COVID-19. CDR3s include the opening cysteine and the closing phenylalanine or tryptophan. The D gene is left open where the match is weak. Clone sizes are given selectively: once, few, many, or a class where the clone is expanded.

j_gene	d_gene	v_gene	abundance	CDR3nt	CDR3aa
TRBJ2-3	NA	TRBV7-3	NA	TGTGCCAGCAGCTTGTTCGGGGGTGAGATCACAGATACGCAGTATTTT	CASSLFGGEITDTQYF
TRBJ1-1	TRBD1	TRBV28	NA	TGTGCCAGCAGTTTCAGGGGGTGGATATTGGGAGCTTTCTTT	CASSFRGWILGAFF
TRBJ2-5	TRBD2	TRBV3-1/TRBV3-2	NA	TGTGCCAGCAATGGCGGGAGTGTAGAGACCCAGTACTTC	CASNGGSVETQYF
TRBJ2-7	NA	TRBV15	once	TGTGCCACCAGCAGGCGGAGCGGATCATGGGGATCGCAGTACTTC	CATSRRSGSWGSQYF
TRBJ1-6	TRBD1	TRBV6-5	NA	TGTGCCAGCAGCGAGGGACAGACGAATTCACCCCTCCACTTT	CASSEGQTNSPLHF
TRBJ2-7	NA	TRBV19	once	TGTGCCAGTAGTATAGGTCCGGGATACGAGCAGTACTTC	CASSIGPGYEQYF
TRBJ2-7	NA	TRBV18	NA	TGTGCCAGCTCACTTGCTGACAGCTACGAGCAGTACTTC	CASSLADSYEQYF
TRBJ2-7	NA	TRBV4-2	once	TGTGCCAGCAGCCCCCCGAGGGCCGAGGTGCAGTACTTC	CASSPPRAEVQYF
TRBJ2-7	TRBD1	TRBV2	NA	TGTGCCAGCAGACTTGAACAGGGGAGCTCCTACGAGCAGTACTTC	CASRLEQGSSYEQYF
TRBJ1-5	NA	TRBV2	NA	TGTGCCAGCACCCAATCAGGGATTTATCAGCCCCAGCATTTT	CASTQSGIYQPQHF
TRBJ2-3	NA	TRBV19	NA	TGTGCCAGTAGTAGGGGGCTGGCAGATACGCAGTATTTT	CASSRGLADTQYF
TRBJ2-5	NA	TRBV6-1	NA	TGTGCCAGCAGTGAAGAGGCGGGGCAAGAGACCCAGTACTTC	CASSEEAGQETQYF
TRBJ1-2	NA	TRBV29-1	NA	TGCAGCGTTTGGGGGGGTTCGGACTATGGCTACACCTTC	CSVWGGSDYGYTF
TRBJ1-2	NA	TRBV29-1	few	TGCAGCGTTGTAGCAGGGGACAACTATGGCTACACCTTC	CSVVAGDNYGYTF
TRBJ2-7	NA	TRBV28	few	TGTGCCATCAGACGACAGAGCTCCTACGAGCAGTACTTC	CAIRRQSSYEQYF
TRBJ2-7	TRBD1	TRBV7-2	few	TGTGCCAGCAGCCCCCGGACAGGGGACTACGAGCAGTACTTC	CASSPRTGDYEQYF
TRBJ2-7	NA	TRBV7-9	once	TGTGCCAGCGGAGCCTCGGGTAGGATAGAGCAGTACTTC	CASGASGRIEQYF
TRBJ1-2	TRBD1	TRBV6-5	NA	TGTGCCAGCAGGCACAGACAGGGACATAACTATGGCTACACCTTC	CASRHRQGHNYGYTF
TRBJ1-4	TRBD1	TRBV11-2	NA	TGTGCCAGCAGCACACACATCCGGGACAGGGATGAAAAACTGTTTTTT	CASSTHIRDRDEKLFF
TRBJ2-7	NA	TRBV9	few	TGTGCCAGCAGTCCTGGCGGAGGAGGTTACGAGCAGTACTTC	CASSPGGGGYEQYF
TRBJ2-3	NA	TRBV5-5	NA	TGTGCCAGCAGCCTGGGACACGGGGGAGGAGATACGCAGTATTTT	CASSLGHGGGDTQYF
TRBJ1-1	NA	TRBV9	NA	TGTGCCAGCAGCCGCGCCGGGGAGGGGAACACTGAAGCTTTCTTT	CASSRAGEGNTEAFF
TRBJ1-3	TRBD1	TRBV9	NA	TGTGCCAGCAGCGGAGGAGACAGGGGAACTGGAAACACCATATATTTT	CASSGGDRGTGNTIYF
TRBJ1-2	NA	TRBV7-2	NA	TGTGCCAGCAGCCCAGACGGGGGCTATGGCTACACCTTC	CASSPDGGYGYTF
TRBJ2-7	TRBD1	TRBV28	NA	TGTGCCAGCAGATCGACAGGGGACGGGCAGTACTTC	CASRSTGDGQYF
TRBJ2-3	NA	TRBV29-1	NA	TGCAGCGTTGTATTCCCCCGTAGCACAGATACGCAGTATTTT	CSVVFPRSTDTQYF
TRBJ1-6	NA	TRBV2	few	TGTGCCAGCAGGGTGCAGGCGACTTCACCCCTCCACTTT	CASRVQATSPLHF
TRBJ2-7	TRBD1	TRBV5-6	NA	TGTGCCAGCAGTAACCGGGACAGTGATGCCTACGAGCAGTACTTC	CASSNRDSDAYEQYF
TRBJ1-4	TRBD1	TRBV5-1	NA	TGCGCCAGCAGCTTGGGAGCCGGGACAGGGAGAAAACTGTTTTTT	CASSLGAGTGRKLFF
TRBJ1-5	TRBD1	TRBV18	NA	TGTGCCAGCTCCCCCGGACAGGGAATCAATCAGCCCCAGCATTTT	CASSPGQGINQPQHF
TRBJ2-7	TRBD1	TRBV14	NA	TGTGCCAGCAGCCCAGCCGGGACAGCATCCTACGAGCAGTACTTC	CASSPAGTASYEQYF